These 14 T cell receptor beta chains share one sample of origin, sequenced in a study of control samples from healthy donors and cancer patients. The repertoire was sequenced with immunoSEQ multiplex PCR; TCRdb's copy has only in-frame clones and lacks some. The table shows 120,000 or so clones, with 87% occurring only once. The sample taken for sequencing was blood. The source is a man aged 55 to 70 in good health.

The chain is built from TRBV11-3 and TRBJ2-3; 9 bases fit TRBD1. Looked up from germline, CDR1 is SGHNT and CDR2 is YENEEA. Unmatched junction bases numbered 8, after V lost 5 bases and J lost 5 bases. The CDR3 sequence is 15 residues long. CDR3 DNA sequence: TGTGCCAGCAGCCGCGAGGGACAGGGCATAGATACGCAGTATTTT. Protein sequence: CASSREGQGIDTQYF.

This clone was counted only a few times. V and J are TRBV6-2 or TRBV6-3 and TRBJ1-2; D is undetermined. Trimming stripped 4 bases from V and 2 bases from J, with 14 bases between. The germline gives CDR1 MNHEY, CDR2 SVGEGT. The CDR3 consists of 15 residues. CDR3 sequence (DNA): TGTGCCAGCAGTTTCTCCTATAGGGCAAACTATGGCTACACCTTC. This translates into CASSFSYRANYGYTF.

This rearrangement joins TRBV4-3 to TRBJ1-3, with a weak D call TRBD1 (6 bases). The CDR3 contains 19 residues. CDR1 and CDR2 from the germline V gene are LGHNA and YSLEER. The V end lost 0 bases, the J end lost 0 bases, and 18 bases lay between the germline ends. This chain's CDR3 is CASSQDWTATTSSGNTIYF. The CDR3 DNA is TGCGCCAGCAGCCAAGACTGGACAGCAACGACAAGCTCTGGAAACACCATATATTTT.

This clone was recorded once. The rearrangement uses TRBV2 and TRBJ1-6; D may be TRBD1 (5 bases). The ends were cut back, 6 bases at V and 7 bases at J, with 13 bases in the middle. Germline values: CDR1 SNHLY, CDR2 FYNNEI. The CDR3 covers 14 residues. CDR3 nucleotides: TGTGCCAGCAGAGAGGGGTCCGAGAATTCACCCCTCCACTTT. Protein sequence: CASREGSENSPLHF.

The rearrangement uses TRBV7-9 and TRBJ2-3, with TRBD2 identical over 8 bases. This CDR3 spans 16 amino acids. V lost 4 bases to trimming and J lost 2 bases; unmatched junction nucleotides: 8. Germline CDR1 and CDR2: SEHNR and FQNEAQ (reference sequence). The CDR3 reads CASSSQAGAPTDTQYF. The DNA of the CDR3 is TGTGCCAGCAGCTCCCAAGCGGGGGCCCCCACAGATACGCAGTATTTT.

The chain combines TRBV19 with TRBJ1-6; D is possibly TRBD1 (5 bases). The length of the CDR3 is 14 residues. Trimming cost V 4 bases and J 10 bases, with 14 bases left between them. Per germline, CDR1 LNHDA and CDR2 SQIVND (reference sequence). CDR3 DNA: TGTGCCAGTAGTAACCAGGGCGGATACTCACCCCTCCACTTT. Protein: CASSNQGGYSPLHF.

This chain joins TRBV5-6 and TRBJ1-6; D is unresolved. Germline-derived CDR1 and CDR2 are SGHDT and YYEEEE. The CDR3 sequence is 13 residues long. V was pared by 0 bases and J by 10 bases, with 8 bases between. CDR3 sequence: CASSLGAWSPLHF. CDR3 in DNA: TGTGCCAGCAGCTTGGGCGCGTGGTCACCCCTCCACTTT.

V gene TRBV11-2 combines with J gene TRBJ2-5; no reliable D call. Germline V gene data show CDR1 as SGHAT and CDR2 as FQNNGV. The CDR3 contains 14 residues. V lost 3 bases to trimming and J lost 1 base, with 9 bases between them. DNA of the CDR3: TGTGCCAGCAGCTTCTCGCAAGGCCAAGAGACCCAGTACTTC. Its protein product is CASSFSQGQETQYF.

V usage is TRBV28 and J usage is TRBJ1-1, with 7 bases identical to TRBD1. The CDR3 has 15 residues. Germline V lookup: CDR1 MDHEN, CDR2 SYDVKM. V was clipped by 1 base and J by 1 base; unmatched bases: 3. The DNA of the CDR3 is TGTGCCAGCAGTTTATCCGGGACAGCGAACACTGAAGCTTTCTTT. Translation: CASSLSGTANTEAFF.

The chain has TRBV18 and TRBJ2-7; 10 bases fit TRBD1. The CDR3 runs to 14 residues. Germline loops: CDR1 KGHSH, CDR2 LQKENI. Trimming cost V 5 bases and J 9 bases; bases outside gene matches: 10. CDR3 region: CASSFDRDRGGQYF. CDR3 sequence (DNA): TGTGCCAGCTCATTCGACCGGGACAGGGGTGGGCAGTACTTC.

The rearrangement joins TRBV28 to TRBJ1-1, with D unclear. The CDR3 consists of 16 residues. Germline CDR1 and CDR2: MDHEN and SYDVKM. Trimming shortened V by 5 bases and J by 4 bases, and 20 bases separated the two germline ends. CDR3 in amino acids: CASSLTGLLSRTEAFF. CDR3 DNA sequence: TGTGCCAGCAGTCTAACCGGGCTCCTGTCGCGCACTGAAGCTTTCTTT.

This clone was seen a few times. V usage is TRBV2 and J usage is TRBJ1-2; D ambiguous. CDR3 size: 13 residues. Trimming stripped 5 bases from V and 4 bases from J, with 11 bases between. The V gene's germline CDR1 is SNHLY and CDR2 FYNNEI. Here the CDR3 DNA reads TGTGCCAGCAGTCGCGACGGATCCTATGGCTACACCTTC. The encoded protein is CASSRDGSYGYTF.

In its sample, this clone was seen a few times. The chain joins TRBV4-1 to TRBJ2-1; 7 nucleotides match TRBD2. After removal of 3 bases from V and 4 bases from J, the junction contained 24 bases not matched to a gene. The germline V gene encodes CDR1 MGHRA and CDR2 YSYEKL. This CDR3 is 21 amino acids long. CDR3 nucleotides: TGCGCCAGCAGCCAGGGATCGGGTCGGAGTAGGGTAGCGGGCCTATACAATGAGCAGTTCTTC. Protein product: CASSQGSGRSRVAGLYNEQFF.

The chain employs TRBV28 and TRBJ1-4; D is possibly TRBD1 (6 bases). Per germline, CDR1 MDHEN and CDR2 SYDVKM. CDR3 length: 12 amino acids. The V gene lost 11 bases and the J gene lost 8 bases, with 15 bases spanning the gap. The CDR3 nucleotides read TGTGCCTGGGAGGGGGGTAGCGAAAAACTGTTTTTT. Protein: CAWEGGSEKLFF. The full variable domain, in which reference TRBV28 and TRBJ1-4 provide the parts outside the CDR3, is DVKVTQSSRYLVKRTGEKVFLECVQDMDHENMFWYRQDPGLGLRLIYFSYDVKMKEKGDIPEGYSVSREKKERFSLILESASTNQTSMYLCAWEGGSEKLFFGSGTQLSVL.